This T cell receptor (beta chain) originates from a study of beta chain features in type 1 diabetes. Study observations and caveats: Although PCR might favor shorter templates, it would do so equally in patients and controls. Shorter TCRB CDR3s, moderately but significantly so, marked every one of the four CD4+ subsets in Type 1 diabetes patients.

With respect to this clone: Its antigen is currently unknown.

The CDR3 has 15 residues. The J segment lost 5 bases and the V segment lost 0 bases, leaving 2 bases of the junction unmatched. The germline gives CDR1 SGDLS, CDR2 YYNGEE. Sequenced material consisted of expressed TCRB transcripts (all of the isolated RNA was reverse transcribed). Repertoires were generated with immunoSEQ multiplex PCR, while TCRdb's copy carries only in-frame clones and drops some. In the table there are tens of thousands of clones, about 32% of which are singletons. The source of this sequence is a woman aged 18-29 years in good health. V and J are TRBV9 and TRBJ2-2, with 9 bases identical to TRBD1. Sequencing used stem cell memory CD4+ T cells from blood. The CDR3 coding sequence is TGTGCCAGCAGCGTAGGGGGACAGGGAACCGGGGAGCTGTTTTTT. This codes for CASSVGGQGTGELFF.